These 18 T cell receptor beta chains were all obtained from the same sample, sequenced in a study of cytomegalovirus exposure and HLA in healthy donors. Repertoires were generated with immunoSEQ multiplex PCR, while TCRdb's copy carries only in-frame clones and drops some. The profile shows 150,000 to 200,000 clones, roughly 82% of them singletons. The material sequenced was PBMCs. Receptors originate from a woman aged 18-29 years in good health and CMV-seronegative.

The V gene is TRBV7-8, the J gene TRBJ2-5; D is perhaps TRBD1 (5 bases). V was shortened by 6 bases and J by 0 bases, with 11 bases between the two germline ends. The CDR3 covers 14 residues. CDR1 is SGHVS and CDR2 is FQNEAQ in the germline V gene. The DNA for the CDR3 is TGTGCCAGCAGACTGACAGAGTACCAAGAGACCCAGTACTTC. It yields the protein CASRLTEYQETQYF.

The table lists this clone with a count of one. This chain links TRBV7-6 with TRBJ2-7; D unclear. Germline V gene sequence: CDR1 SGHVS, CDR2 FNYEAQ. The CDR3 runs 13 residues. Between the trimmed V and J ends, which lost 2 bases and 4 bases, there was a span of 9 bases. In DNA form, the CDR3 reads TGTGCCAGCAGCTTAACGGGTCCATACGAGCAGTACTTC. This gives the protein CASSLTGPYEQYF. The full variable domain, rest sourced from reference TRBV7-6 and TRBJ2-7, is GAGVSQSPRYKVTKRGQDVALRCDPISGHVSLYWYRQALGQGPEFLTYFNYEAQQDKSGLPNDRFSAERPEGSISTLTIQRTEQRDSAMYRCASSLTGPYEQYFGPGTRLTVT.

This chain's CDR3 is CASSQQGVPNTGELFF. CDR3 DNA: TGTGCCAGCAGCCAACAGGGGGTTCCGAACACCGGGGAGCTGTTTTTT. This rearrangement joins TRBV4-2 to TRBJ2-2, with 7 positions matching TRBD1. Germline V lookup: CDR1 LGHNA, CDR2 YNFKEQ. V was pared by 2 bases and J by 0 bases, with 3 bases of the junction left unmatched. The CDR3 length is 16 residues.

This sequence joins TRBV5-1 and TRBJ2-1; D call uncertain. Germline CDR1 reads SGHRS; CDR2 reads YFSETQ. Between the trimmed V and J ends, which lost 3 bases and 0 bases, there was a span of 4 bases. The CDR3 runs to 13 residues. Here the CDR3 DNA reads TGCGCCAGCAGCTCAGGCTCCTACAATGAGCAGTTCTTC. Translating gives CASSSGSYNEQFF.

This chain joins TRBV12-5 and TRBJ1-3; the match to TRBD1 covers 7 bases. The CDR3 contains 15 residues. Trimming removed 7 bases from V and 2 bases from J; junction bases left unmatched: 8. Per germline, CDR1 LGHNT and CDR2 FRNRAP. CDR3 protein: CASAMIDRAGNTIYF. CDR3 nucleotides: TGTGCTAGTGCAATGATCGACAGGGCTGGAAACACCATATATTTT.

This CDR3 is CASSSWGRGQNTEAFF. The CDR3 DNA is TGTGCCAGCAGCTCGTGGGGTCGGGGACAGAACACTGAAGCTTTCTTT. The chain has TRBV7-9 and TRBJ1-1, with D perhaps matching TRBD1 (6 bases). CDR1 is SEHNR and CDR2 is FQNEAQ in the germline V gene (reference sequence). The CDR3 spans 16 residues. V lost 4 bases, J lost 1 base, and 16 bases lay in between.

This clone was picked up a small number of times. This chain uses TRBV2 with TRBJ1-2, with 7 bases fitting TRBD1. The V segment lost 7 bases and the J segment 3 bases; nucleotides outside the gene matches: 8. Germline V lookup: CDR1 SNHLY, CDR2 FYNNEI. The CDR3 consists of 14 residues. CDR3 DNA sequence: TGTGCCAGCAAGCCGGGACAGATCTACTATGGCTACACCTTC. Translating gives CASKPGQIYYGYTF.

This chain connects TRBV7-8 to TRBJ1-1; 8 bases fit TRBD1. This CDR3 region has 12 residues. Germline assignment: CDR1 SGHVS and CDR2 FQNEAQ. V shed 1 base and J 10 bases; nucleotides not matched to a gene: 2. The CDR3: CASSLGRGRAFF. The CDR3 DNA reads as TGTGCCAGCAGCTTAGGCAGGGGGCGAGCTTTCTTT.

V is TRBV6-5 and J is TRBJ2-7; D possibly corresponds to TRBD1 (6 bases). Trimming shortened V by 2 bases and J by 0 bases, and 8 bases separated the two germline ends. Germline V gives CDR1 MNHEY, CDR2 SVGAGI. The CDR3 is 14 residues long. CDR3 nucleotides: TGTGCCAGCAGTTACGGGACAAACTCCTACGAGCAGTACTTC. As protein: CASSYGTNSYEQYF.

V usage is TRBV18 and J usage is TRBJ1-2, with D possibly being TRBD1 (6 bases). CDR1 KGHSH and CDR2 LQKENI come from the germline V gene. The CDR3 totals 15 residues. V shed 6 bases and J shed 7 bases, with 21 bases lying between them. The CDR3: CASSAGQGRGFGYTF. CDR3 DNA sequence: TGTGCCAGCTCCGCCGGCCAGGGGCGAGGATTTGGCTACACCTTC.

The rearrangement links TRBV9 to TRBJ1-2; tentative D call: TRBD1 (5 bases). V gave up 3 bases and J gave up 4 bases, with 10 bases separating them. There are 13 residues in the CDR3. Germline V lookup: CDR1 SGDLS, CDR2 YYNGEE. CDR3 nucleotides: TGTGCCAGCAGCGGACACGACAGCTATGGCTACACCTTC. This sequence encodes CASSGHDSYGYTF.

The chain joins TRBV5-6 to TRBJ2-1; a possible D gene is TRBD1 (5 bases). The CDR3 has 17 residues. Between the trimmed V and J ends, which lost 2 bases and 0 bases, there was a span of 15 bases. Germline V gene data show CDR1 as SGHDT and CDR2 as YYEEEE. The CDR3 nucleotides read TGTGCCAGCAGCTTCGTTGTCGGACACAGCTCCTACAATGAGCAGTTCTTC. Amino acid sequence: CASSFVVGHSSYNEQFF.

This chain joins TRBV11-2 and TRBJ1-2; no reliable D call. The CDR3 is made up of 14 amino acids. Trimming removed 2 bases from V and 0 bases from J, with 7 bases in between. Germline V lookup: CDR1 SGHAT, CDR2 FQNNGV. The CDR3 sequence: CASSLSVSNYGYTF. CDR3 DNA: TGTGCCAGCAGCTTATCAGTATCTAACTATGGCTACACCTTC.

This chain links TRBV19 with TRBJ2-2; 12 bases are shared with TRBD1. Germline lookup yields CDR1 LNHDA and CDR2 SQIVND (reference sequence). The trim removed 8 bases at V and 1 base at J, leaving 11 bases unmatched. This CDR3 comprises 18 residues. CDR3 amino acids: CASFQPGQGARNTGELFF. Written as DNA, the CDR3 is TGTGCCAGTTTTCAACCGGGACAGGGGGCGCGGAACACCGGGGAGCTGTTTTTT. The full variable domain, rest sourced from reference TRBV19 and TRBJ2-2, is DGGITQSPKYLFRKEGQNVTLSCEQNLNHDAMYWYRQDPGQGLRLIYYSQIVNDFQKGDIAEGYSVSREKKESFPLTVTSAQKNPTAFYLCASFQPGQGARNTGELFFGEGSRLTVL.

The chain employs TRBV5-4 and TRBJ2-2, with 12 bases identical to TRBD1. This CDR3 spans 16 amino acids. The trim removed 4 bases at V and 8 bases at J, leaving 9 bases unmatched. Germline CDR1 is SGHNT and CDR2 is YYREEE (reference sequence). CDR3 sequence (DNA): TGTGCCAGCAGCCGGAGGGGACAGGGGGCTCTTGGGGAGCTGTTTTTT. Protein: CASSRRGQGALGELFF.

The chain joins TRBV30 to TRBJ1-5; D remains ambiguous. CDR1 and CDR2 (germline): GTSNPN, SVGIG (reference sequence). V lost 0 bases and J 3 bases, leaving 9 bases between the germline ends. This CDR3 is 14 amino acids long. CDR3 bases: TGTGCCTGGAGTGTTGACCGGGTCAATCAGCCCCAGCATTTT. Its protein product is CAWSVDRVNQPQHF.

The chain combines TRBV4-1 with TRBJ2-1; 9 positions match TRBD2. The V gene's germline CDR1 is MGHRA and CDR2 YSYEKL. The length of the CDR3 is 16 residues. V dropped 1 base and J dropped 8; count of bases not matched to a gene: 9. DNA for the CDR3: TGCGCCAGCAGCCAAGCATTAGGGGGACTAGCCTATGAGCAGTTCTTC. Its translation: CASSQALGGLAYEQFF.

The chain carries TRBV9 and TRBJ2-7, with 10 bases identical to TRBD2. The CDR3 contains 15 residues. The germline V gene encodes CDR1 SGDLS and CDR2 YYNGEE. The V segment lost 4 bases and the J segment 4 bases; nucleotides outside the gene matches: 8. The chain's CDR3 is CASSPQPSGGYEQYF. As DNA, the CDR3 is TGTGCCAGCAGCCCCCAGCCTAGCGGGGGATACGAGCAGTACTTC.